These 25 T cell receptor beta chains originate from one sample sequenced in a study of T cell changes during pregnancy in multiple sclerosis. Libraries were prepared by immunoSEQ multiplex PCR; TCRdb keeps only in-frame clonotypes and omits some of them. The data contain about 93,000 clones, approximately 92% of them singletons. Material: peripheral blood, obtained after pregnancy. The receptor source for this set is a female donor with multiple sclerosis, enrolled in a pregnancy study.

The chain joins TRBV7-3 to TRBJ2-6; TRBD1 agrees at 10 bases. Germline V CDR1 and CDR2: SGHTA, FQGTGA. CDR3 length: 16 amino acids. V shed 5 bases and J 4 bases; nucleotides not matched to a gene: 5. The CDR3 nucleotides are TGTGCCAGCAGCACGGGACAGGGGACCGGGGCCAACGTCCTGACTTTC. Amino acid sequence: CASSTGQGTGANVLTF.

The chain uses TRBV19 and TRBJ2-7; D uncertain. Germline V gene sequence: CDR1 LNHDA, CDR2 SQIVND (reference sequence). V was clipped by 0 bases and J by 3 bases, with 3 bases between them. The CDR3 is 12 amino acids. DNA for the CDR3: TGTGCCAGTAGTATAGACGGCTACGAGCAGTACTTC. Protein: CASSIDGYEQYF. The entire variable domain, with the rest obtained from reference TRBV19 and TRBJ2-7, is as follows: DGGITQSPKYLFRKEGQNVTLSCEQNLNHDAMYWYRQDPGQGLRLIYYSQIVNDFQKGDIAEGYSVSREKKESFPLTVTSAQKNPTAFYLCASSIDGYEQYFGPGTRLTVT.

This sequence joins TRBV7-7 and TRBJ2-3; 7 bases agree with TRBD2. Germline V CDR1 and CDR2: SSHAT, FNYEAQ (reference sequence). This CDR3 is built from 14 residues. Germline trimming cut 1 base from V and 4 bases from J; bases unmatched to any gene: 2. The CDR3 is CASSLEAGADTQYF. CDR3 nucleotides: TGTGCCAGCAGCTTAGAGGCGGGGGCAGATACGCAGTATTTT.

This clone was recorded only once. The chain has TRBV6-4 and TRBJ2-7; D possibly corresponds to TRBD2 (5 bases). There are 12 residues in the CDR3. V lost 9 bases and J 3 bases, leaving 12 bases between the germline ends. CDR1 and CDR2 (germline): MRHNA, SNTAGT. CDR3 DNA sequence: TGTGCCAGGGAGGACTCGGTCTACGAGCAGTACTTC. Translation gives CAREDSVYEQYF.

The CDR3 loop reads CASSLGGYLNEQFF. In nucleotides, the CDR3 is TGTGCCAGCAGCTTAGGGGGCTACCTCAATGAGCAGTTCTTC. The V and J genes are TRBV7-2 and TRBJ2-1; possible D gene TRBD1, 5 bases. CDR1 and CDR2 (germline): SGHTA, FQGNSA. Deletions cut 1 base from V and 6 bases from J, with 10 bases between. The CDR3 is 14 amino acids. The complete variable domain, with remaining parts taken from reference TRBV7-2 and TRBJ2-1, reads GAGVSQSPSNKVTEKGKDVELRCDPISGHTALYWYRQSLGQGLEFLIYFQGNSAPDKSGLPSDRFSAERTGGSVSTLTIQRTQQEDSAVYLCASSLGGYLNEQFFGPGTRLTVL.

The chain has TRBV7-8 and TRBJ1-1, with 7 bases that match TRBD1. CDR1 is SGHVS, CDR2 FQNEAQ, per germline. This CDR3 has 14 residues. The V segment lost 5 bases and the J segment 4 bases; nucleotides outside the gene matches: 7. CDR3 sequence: CASSIQGFFTEAFF. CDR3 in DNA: TGTGCCAGCAGCATACAGGGGTTCTTCACTGAAGCTTTCTTT.

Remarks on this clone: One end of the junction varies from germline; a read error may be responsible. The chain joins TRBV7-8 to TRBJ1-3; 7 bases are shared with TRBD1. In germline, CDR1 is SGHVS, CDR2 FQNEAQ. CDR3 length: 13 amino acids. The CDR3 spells CASSLGLVGQEDF. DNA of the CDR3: TGTGCCAGCAGCTTAGGACTTGTCGGACAGGAGGATTTT. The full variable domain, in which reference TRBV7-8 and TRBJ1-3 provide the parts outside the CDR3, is GAGVSQSPRYKVAKRGQDVALRCDPISGHVSLFWYQQALGQGPEFLTYFQNEAQLDKSGLPSDRFFAERPEGSVSTLKIQRTQQEDSAVYLCASSLGLVGQEDFGEGSWLTVV.

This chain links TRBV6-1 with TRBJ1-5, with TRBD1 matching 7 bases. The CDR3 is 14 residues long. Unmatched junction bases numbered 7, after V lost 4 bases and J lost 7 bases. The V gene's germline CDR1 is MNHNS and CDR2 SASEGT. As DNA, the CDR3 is TGTGCCAGCAGTGCAACAGGGGTAACACAGCCCCAGCATTTT. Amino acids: CASSATGVTQPQHF.

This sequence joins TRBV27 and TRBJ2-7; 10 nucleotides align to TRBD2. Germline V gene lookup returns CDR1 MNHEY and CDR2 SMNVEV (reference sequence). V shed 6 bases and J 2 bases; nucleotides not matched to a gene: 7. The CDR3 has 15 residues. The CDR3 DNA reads TGTGCCAGCAGCCGGACAACTAGCGGGGCCTACGAGCAGTACTTC. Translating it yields CASSRTTSGAYEQYF.

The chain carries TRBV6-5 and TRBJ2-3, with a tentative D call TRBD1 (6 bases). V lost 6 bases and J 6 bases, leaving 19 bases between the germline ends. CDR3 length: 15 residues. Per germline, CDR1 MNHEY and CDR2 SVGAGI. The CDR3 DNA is TGTGCCAGCAGCCCCGGGACACCGCCGCACGATACGCAGTATTTT. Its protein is CASSPGTPPHDTQYF.

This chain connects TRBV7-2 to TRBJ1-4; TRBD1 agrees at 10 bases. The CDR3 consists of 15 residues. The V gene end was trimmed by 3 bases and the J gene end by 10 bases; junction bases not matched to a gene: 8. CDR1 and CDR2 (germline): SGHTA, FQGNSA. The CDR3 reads CASSFDPGQGRKLFF. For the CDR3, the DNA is TGTGCCAGCAGCTTCGACCCGGGACAGGGGAGAAAACTGTTTTTT.

The CDR3 DNA is TGTGCCAGCACCAAACCGGGGGCGGGGGGGACTGAAGCTTTCTTT. This sequence encodes CASTKPGAGGTEAFF. The V call is TRBV6-5, the J call TRBJ1-1; maybe TRBD1 (6 bases). Germline V gives CDR1 MNHEY, CDR2 SVGAGI. Trimming pared 7 bases from V and 5 bases from J, leaving 20 bases between. This CDR3 has 15 amino acids.

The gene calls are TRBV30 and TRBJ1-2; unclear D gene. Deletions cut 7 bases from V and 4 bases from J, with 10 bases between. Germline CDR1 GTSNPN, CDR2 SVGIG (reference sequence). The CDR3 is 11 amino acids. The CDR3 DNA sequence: TGTGCCTCCACACCCCTCTATGGCTACACCTTC. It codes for CASTPLYGYTF.

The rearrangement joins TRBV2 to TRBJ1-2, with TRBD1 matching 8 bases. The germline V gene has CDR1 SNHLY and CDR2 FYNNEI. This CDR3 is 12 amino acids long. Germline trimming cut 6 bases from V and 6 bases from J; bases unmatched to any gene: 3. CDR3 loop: CASSLQGDGYTF. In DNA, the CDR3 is TGTGCCAGCAGCCTACAGGGGGATGGCTACACCTTC.

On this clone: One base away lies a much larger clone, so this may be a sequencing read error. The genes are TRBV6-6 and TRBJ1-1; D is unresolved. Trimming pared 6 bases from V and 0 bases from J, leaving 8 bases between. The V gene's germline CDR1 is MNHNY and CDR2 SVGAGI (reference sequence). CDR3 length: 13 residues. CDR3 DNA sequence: TGTGCCAGCAGCTTCACGGTGAACACTGAAGCTTTCTTT. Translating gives CASSFTVNTEAFF.

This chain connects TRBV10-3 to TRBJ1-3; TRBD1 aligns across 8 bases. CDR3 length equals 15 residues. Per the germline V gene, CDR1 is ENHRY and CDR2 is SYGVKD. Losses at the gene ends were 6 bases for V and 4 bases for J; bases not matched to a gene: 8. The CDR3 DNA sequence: TGTGCCATCAGGGAGGGACAGGAATCGGGAAACACCATATATTTT. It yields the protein CAIREGQESGNTIYF.

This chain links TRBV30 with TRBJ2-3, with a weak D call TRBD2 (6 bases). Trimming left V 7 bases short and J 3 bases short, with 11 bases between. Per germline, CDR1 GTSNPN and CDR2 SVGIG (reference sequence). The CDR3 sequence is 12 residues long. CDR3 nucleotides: TGTGCCTCCTCCCGGGAGACAGATACGCAGTATTTT. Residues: CASSRETDTQYF.

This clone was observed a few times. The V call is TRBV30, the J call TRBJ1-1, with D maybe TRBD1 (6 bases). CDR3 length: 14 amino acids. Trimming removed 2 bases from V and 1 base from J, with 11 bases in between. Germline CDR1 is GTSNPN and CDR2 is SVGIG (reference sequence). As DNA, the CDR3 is TGTGCCTGGAGTACCACGACAGGGAACACTGAAGCTTTCTTT. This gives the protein CAWSTTTGNTEAFF.

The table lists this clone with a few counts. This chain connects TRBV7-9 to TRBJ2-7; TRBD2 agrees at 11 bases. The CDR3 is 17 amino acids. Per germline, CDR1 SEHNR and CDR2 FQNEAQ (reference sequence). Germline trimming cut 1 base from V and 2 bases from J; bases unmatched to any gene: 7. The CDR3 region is CASSLVFGTSGTYEQYF. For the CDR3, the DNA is TGTGCCAGCAGCTTAGTATTCGGGACTAGCGGAACCTACGAGCAGTACTTC.

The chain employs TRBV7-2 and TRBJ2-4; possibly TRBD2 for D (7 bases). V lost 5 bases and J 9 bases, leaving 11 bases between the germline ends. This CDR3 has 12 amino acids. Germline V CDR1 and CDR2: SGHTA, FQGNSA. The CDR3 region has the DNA TGTGCCAGCAGCCAAGGGGGGGGCATTCAGTACTTC. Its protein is CASSQGGGIQYF.

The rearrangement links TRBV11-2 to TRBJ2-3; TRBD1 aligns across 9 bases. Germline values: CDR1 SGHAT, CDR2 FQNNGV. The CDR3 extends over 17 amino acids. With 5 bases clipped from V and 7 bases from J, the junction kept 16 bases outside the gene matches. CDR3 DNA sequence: TGTGCCAGCAGCAAAAACCCGGGACAGGGACTGAAGCATACGCAGTATTTT. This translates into CASSKNPGQGLKHTQYF.

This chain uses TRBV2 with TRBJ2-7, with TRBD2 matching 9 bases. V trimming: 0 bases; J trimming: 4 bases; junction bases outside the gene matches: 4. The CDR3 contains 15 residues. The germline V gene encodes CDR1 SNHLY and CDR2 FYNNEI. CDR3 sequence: CASSEASSGMYEQYF. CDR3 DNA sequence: TGTGCCAGCAGTGAAGCGTCTAGCGGGATGTACGAGCAGTACTTC.

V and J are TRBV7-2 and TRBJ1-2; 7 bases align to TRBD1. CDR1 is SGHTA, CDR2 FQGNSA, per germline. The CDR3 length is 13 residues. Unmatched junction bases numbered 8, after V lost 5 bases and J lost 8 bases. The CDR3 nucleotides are TGTGCCAGCAGCATCAGGGGACAGAACGGCTACACCTTC. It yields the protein CASSIRGQNGYTF. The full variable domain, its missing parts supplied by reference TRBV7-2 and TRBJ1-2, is GAGVSQSPSNKVTEKGKDVELRCDPISGHTALYWYRQSLGQGLEFLIYFQGNSAPDKSGLPSDRFSAERTGGSVSTLTIQRTQQEDSAVYLCASSIRGQNGYTFGSGTRLTVV.

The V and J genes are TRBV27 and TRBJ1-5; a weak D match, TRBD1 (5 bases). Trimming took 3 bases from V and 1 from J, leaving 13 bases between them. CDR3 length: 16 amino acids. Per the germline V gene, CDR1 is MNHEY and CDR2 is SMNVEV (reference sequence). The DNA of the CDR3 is TGTGCCAGCAGTTTTGGGGGGAAAGGCAGCAATCAGCCCCAGCATTTT. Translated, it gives CASSFGGKGSNQPQHF.

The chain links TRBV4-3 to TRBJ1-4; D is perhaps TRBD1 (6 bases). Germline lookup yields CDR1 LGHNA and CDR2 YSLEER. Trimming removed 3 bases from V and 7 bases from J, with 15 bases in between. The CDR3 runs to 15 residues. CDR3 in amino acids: CASSQPGNRVEKLFF. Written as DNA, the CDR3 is TGCGCCAGCAGCCAGCCCGGGAACAGGGTTGAAAAACTGTTTTTT.